Listed below are T cell receptor beta chains from one sample, sequenced in a study of shared clonotypes between healthy human individuals. Data came from immunoSEQ multiplex PCR; TCRdb stores just in-frame clones and leaves some out. The sample yields approximately 720,000 clones, about three quarters seen once. Sequenced sample: memory CD4+ T cells sorted from blood. These receptors all come from a woman aged 25-40 years in good health. Each CDR3 is given with its conserved first and last residue. The order of the fields is J gene, V gene, clone size, CDR3 length, D gene, CDR3 DNA, CDR3 protein. The D gene is left open where the match is weak. The listing skips clone size in some rows; elsewhere it reads once, few, many or a size class.

TRBJ1-5,TRBV30,.,15,.,TGTGCCTGGAGTCCGACGGGCAGGGGAAATCAGCCCCAGCATTTT,CAWSPTGRGNQPQHF
TRBJ2-7,TRBV5-1,.,14,.,TGCGCCAGCAGCTTGGAGCTTAAAGAGGACGAGCAGTACTTC,CASSLELKEDEQYF
TRBJ1-3,TRBV19,many,15,TRBD1,TGTGCCAGTAGTGCCGGGACAGGCCAAGGCGGCACCATATATTTT,CASSAGTGQGGTIYF
TRBJ2-4,TRBV29-1,.,13,.,TGCAGCGTTCAGACAGAATTTCGGGACATTCAGTACTTC,CSVQTEFRDIQYF
TRBJ2-1,TRBV9,.,15,TRBD2,TGTGCCAGCAGCACCGAGGGCGGGAGGGCCCGTGAGCAGTTCTTC,CASSTEGGRAREQFF
TRBJ2-3,TRBV10-3,.,14,TRBD2,TGTGCCATCAGTGTTAGCGGGGGCACAGATACGCAGTATTTT,CAISVSGGTDTQYF
TRBJ1-1,TRBV18,few,15,.,TGTGCCAGCTCACTACGGCAGGGAAAGAACACTGAAGCTTTCTTT,CASSLRQGKNTEAFF
TRBJ2-5,TRBV27,.,15,TRBD1,TGTGCCAGCAGTTTCGGGGGACAGGGTTCGGGGACCCAGTACTTC,CASSFGGQGSGTQYF
TRBJ2-2,TRBV6-5,few,14,.,TGTGCCAGCACTCGGCAGGGGAACACCGGGGAGCTGTTTTTT,CASTRQGNTGELFF
TRBJ2-3,TRBV19,few,17,TRBD2,TGTGCCAGTACCAGATCTCGCAGACTAGCGGGACCAGATACGCAGTATTTT,CASTRSRRLAGPDTQYF
TRBJ1-2,TRBV2,few,10,.,TGTGCCAGCAGTGCCTATGGCTACACCTTC,CASSAYGYTF
TRBJ2-1,TRBV27,few,15,TRBD2,TGTGCCAGCAGTTTATTTTCGCTAGCGGGAGATGAGCAGTTCTTC,CASSLFSLAGDEQFF
TRBJ2-7,TRBV11-2,.,16,.,TGTGCCAGCAGCCTTGCTTTCGGGCCAACGTCCTACGAGCAGTACTTC,CASSLAFGPTSYEQYF
TRBJ1-2,TRBV18,.,13,.,TGTGCCAGCTCACCTCCAGGAAACTATGGCTACACCTTC,CASSPPGNYGYTF
TRBJ2-5,TRBV7-9,.,11,.,TGTGCCAGCAGCTCCGAAGAGACCCAGTACTTC,CASSSEETQYF
TRBJ1-4,TRBV28,once,14,.,TGTGCCAGCAGCCTATCCGGGACCCGGGAAAAACTGTTTTTT,CASSLSGTREKLFF
TRBJ1-3,TRBV11-2,.,14,.,TGTGCCAGCAGCTTAGAGTTCTCTGGAAACACCATATATTTT,CASSLEFSGNTIYF
TRBJ2-7,TRBV5-8,.,16,TRBD2,TGTGCCAGCAGCTTGGCCGTGCGGGAGGGGGCCTACGAGCAGTACTTC,CASSLAVREGAYEQYF
TRBJ1-1,TRBV14,few,14,.,TGTGCCAGCAGCCAAGATTGGAACAGGGTGGTGGCTTTCTTT,CASSQDWNRVVAFF
TRBJ1-1,TRBV5-6,.,14,.,TGTGCCAGCGGAGGGGGAATGGGGAACACTGAAGCTTTCTTT,CASGGGMGNTEAFF
TRBJ2-3,TRBV11-2,.,16,TRBD2,TGTGCCAGCAGCCCCTCCTCTAGCGGGAGTGGAGATACGCAGTATTTT,CASSPSSSGSGDTQYF
TRBJ1-4,TRBV27,.,14,TRBD1,TGTGCCAGCAGTGTCCGGGACAGCAATGAAAAACTGTTTTTT,CASSVRDSNEKLFF
TRBJ2-3,TRBV19,few,12,TRBD2,TGTGCCAGTAGAGCGGGAGCAGATACGCAGTATTTT,CASRAGADTQYF
TRBJ2-1,TRBV9,.,15,TRBD1,TGTGCCAGCAGCGTTCGGGACAGGGGGCTGAATGAGCAGTTCTTC,CASSVRDRGLNEQFF